This TCR beta chain was profiled in a study of T cells after yellow fever vaccination. Looked up from germline, CDR1 is MNHEY and CDR2 is SMNVEV (reference sequence). The CDR3 runs to 17 residues. After removal of 2 bases from V and 5 bases from J, the junction contained 8 bases not matched to a gene. TCRdb re-called the 5' RACE reads through MiXCR, storing one row per CDR3 protein. The sample has some 290,000 distinct CDR3 sequences, 9.5% to 12% seen once. This TCR came from a man younger than 35 who received the YFV17D yellow fever vaccine. The material was CD4+ T cells sorted from PBMCs, obtained 45 days after the yellow fever booster vaccination. The chain combines TRBV27 with TRBJ2-2; 10 bases map to TRBD2. CDR3 sequence reads: CASSLGAAGGPTGELFF. As DNA, the CDR3 is TGTGCCAGCAGTTTAGGGGCAGCGGGGGGGCCAACCGGGGAGCTGTTTTTT.